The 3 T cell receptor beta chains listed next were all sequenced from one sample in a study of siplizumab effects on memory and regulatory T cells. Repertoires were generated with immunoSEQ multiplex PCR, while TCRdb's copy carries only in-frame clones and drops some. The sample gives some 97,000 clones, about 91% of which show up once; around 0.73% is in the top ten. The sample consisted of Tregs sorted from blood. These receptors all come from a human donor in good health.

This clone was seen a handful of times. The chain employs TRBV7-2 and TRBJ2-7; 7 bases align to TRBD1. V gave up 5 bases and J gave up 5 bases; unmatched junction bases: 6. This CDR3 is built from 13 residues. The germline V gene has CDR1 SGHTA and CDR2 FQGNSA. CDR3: CASSPDRFNEQYF. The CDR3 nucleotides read TGTGCCAGCAGCCCGGACAGGTTCAACGAGCAGTACTTC.

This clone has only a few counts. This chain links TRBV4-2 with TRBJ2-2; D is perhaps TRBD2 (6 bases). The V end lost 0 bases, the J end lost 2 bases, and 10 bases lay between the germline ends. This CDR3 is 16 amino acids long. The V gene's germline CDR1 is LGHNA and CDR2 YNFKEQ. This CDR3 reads CASSQDGGINTGELFF. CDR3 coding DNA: TGTGCCAGCAGCCAAGATGGGGGGATAAACACCGGGGAGCTGTTTTTT.

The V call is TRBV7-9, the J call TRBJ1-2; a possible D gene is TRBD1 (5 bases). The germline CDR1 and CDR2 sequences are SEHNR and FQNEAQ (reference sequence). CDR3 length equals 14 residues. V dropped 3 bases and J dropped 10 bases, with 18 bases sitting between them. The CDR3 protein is CASSFKGRRLDYTF. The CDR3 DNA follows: TGTGCCAGCAGCTTTAAGGGACGTCGACTCGACTACACCTTC.